A selection of T cell receptor beta chains follows, all from one sample in a study of patients and donors after allogeneic stem cell transplantation. In TCRdb, the RT-PCR reads were re-called with MiXCR into one record per CDR3 protein. The sample lists about 160,000 distinct CDR3 sequences; over 30% were seen once. Sequenced material: blood, either unsorted or a sorted T cell fraction (not recorded which). The receptor source for this set is a human donor who was either an allogeneic HSCT recipient or a stem cell or donor lymphocyte infusion donor (not recorded which). It is not recorded whose cells these are; they may come from a transplant donor. Each CDR3 is given with its conserved first and last residue. A D gene is named only where the DNA matches it firmly. Clone sizes are given selectively: once, few, many, or a class where the clone is expanded.

V gene,D gene,clone size,J gene,CDR3 protein,CDR3 DNA
TRBV6-5,NA,NA,TRBJ1-1,CASTSQLNTEAFF,TGTGCCAGCACGAGTCAGCTGAACACTGAAGCTTTCTTT
TRBV12-3/TRBV12-4,TRBD1,NA,TRBJ1-1,CAMGQGISPSAEAFF,TGTGCCATGGGACAGGGGATTTCACCTTCCGCTGAAGCTTTCTTT
TRBV4-3,TRBD1,NA,TRBJ1-2,CASPPGRGSYGYTF,TGCGCCAGCCCTCCGGGCAGGGGGAGCTATGGCTACACCTTC
TRBV28,NA,NA,TRBJ1-5,CASSRVRDSQPQHF,TGTGCCAGCAGTCGAGTCCGGGACTCTCAGCCCCAGCATTTT
TRBV9,NA,NA,TRBJ1-1,CASSVEAANTEAFF,TGTGCCAGCAGCGTAGAGGCGGCGAACACTGAAGCTTTCTTT
TRBV7-9,NA,few,TRBJ1-1,CASSLVGRTSMGTEAFF,TGTGCCAGCAGCTTAGTGGGTAGGACGTCTATGGGCACTGAAGCTTTCTTT
TRBV6-2/TRBV6-3,NA,NA,TRBJ1-1,CASSYYPNTEAFF,TGTGCCAGCAGTTACTATCCGAACACTGAAGCTTTCTTT
TRBV9,NA,few,TRBJ1-5,CASSAKVNQPQHF,TGTGCCAGCAGCGCCAAGGTAAATCAGCCCCAGCATTTT
TRBV27,NA,NA,TRBJ2-5,CASSWTFKETQYF,TGTGCCAGCAGTTGGACCTTTAAAGAGACCCAGTACTTC
TRBV4-3,NA,NA,TRBJ2-7,CASSQDSESYEQYF,TGCGCCAGCAGCCAGGACAGCGAGTCCTACGAGCAGTACTTC
TRBV12-3/TRBV12-4,NA,few,TRBJ1-3,CASSLTSGNTIYF,TGTGCCAGCAGTTTAACATCTGGAAACACCATATATTTT
TRBV12-3/TRBV12-4,NA,NA,TRBJ1-5,CASSSDLGTYSNQPQHF,TGTGCCAGCAGTTCAGACCTCGGGACATATAGCAATCAGCCCCAGCATTTT
TRBV12-3/TRBV12-4,NA,NA,TRBJ1-2,CASSFDTRTF,TGTGCCAGCAGTTTCGACACCCGCACCTTC
TRBV29-1,NA,few,TRBJ1-6,CSVGHSYNSPLHF,TGCAGCGTTGGCCACTCCTATAATTCACCCCTCCACTTT
TRBV12-3/TRBV12-4,NA,NA,TRBJ2-7,CASSPPGAGRDEQYF,TGTGCCAGCAGTCCCCCCGGGGCAGGGCGGGACGAGCAGTACTTC
TRBV12-3/TRBV12-4,TRBD1,NA,TRBJ1-1,CASTKDRAGGKNTEAFF,TGTGCCAGCACTAAGGACAGGGCAGGAGGGAAGAACACTGAAGCTTTCTTT
TRBV5-5,NA,few,TRBJ1-2,CASSLETGVYGYTF,TGTGCCAGCAGCTTGGAGACAGGCGTCTATGGCTACACCTTC
TRBV27,NA,few,TRBJ2-2,CASSPDYTGELFF,TGTGCCAGCAGTCCCGACTACACCGGGGAGCTGTTTTTT
TRBV5-1,NA,NA,TRBJ1-6,CASSPDSLYASPLHF,TGCGCCAGCAGCCCGGACAGCCTTTACGCTTCACCCCTCCACTTT
TRBV10-3,NA,NA,TRBJ1-1,CAISDPRVEAMNTEAFF,TGTGCCATCAGTGACCCACGGGTGGAGGCCATGAACACTGAAGCTTTCTTT
TRBV7-2,NA,NA,TRBJ1-5,CASSLVRDALGNQPQHF,TGTGCCAGCAGCTTAGTACGGGACGCCCTTGGCAATCAGCCCCAGCATTTT
TRBV12-3/TRBV12-4,NA,few,TRBJ1-5,CASSLAPSGSNQPQHF,TGTGCCAGCAGTTTAGCGCCTTCCGGGAGCAATCAGCCCCAGCATTTT
TRBV7-6,TRBD1,NA,TRBJ1-4,CASSAPEDRDVQYEKLFF,TGTGCCAGCAGCGCCCCCGAGGACAGGGACGTCCAGTATGAAAAACTGTTTTTT
TRBV7-2,NA,NA,TRBJ1-1,CASSLATGTITEAFF,TGTGCCAGCAGCTTAGCGACGGGAACGATTACTGAAGCTTTCTTT
TRBV6-2/TRBV6-3,NA,NA,TRBJ2-4,CASNRGTLAKNIQYF,TGTGCCAGCAACCGGGGGACCCTAGCCAAAAACATTCAGTACTTC
TRBV7-3,NA,NA,TRBJ2-1,CASSFKLDHSYNEQFF,TGTGCCAGCAGCTTTAAGTTGGACCACTCCTACAATGAGCAGTTCTTC
TRBV11-2,NA,NA,TRBJ2-3,CASSLNPGRLSTDTQYF,TGTGCCAGCAGCTTAAACCCTGGACGCTTGAGCACAGATACGCAGTATTTT
TRBV5-1,NA,few,TRBJ2-3,CASSSGPLTDTQYF,TGCGCCAGCAGCTCCGGGCCCCTAACAGATACGCAGTATTTT
TRBV6-5,NA,NA,TRBJ1-6,CASSWGTSNSPLHF,TGTGCCAGCAGTTGGGGGACCTCGAATTCACCCCTCCACTTT
TRBV12-3/TRBV12-4,NA,once,TRBJ2-1,CASSLIRRNEQFF,TGTGCCAGCAGTTTAATCAGGCGCAATGAGCAGTTCTTC
TRBV9,NA,NA,TRBJ2-5,CASSGEETQYF,TGTGCCAGCAGCGGGGAAGAGACCCAGTACTTC
TRBV12-3/TRBV12-4,NA,NA,TRBJ2-3,CASSFSGLDTQYF,TGTGCCAGCAGTTTCTCGGGTCTGGATACGCAGTATTTT
TRBV6-5,TRBD1,NA,TRBJ2-5,CASSLSGGTQYF,TGTGCCAGCAGCCTCTCAGGGGGTACCCAGTACTTC
TRBV2,TRBD1,NA,TRBJ2-3,CASTSTRTGADTQYF,TGTGCCAGCACCTCTACCAGGACAGGGGCAGATACGCAGTATTTT
TRBV12-3/TRBV12-4,NA,few,TRBJ1-1,CASSFDRTEAFF,TGTGCCAGCAGTTTCGATAGGACTGAAGCTTTCTTT
TRBV18,NA,few,TRBJ1-5,CASSPQSDNQPQHF,TGTGCCAGCTCACCACAGTCAGATAATCAGCCCCAGCATTTT